The rows below give T cell receptor beta chains drawn from one sample of a study of blood T cells in healthy people across ages. Each CDR3 protein gets one entry after TCRdb re-called the 5' RACE reads with MiXCR. Counted here are about 640,000 distinct CDR3 sequences, about 54% occurring once; the ten biggest clones make up 30% to 40%. The material sequenced was blood. Receptors were obtained from a man aged 60 to 69 in good health. CDR3s include the opening cysteine and the closing phenylalanine or tryptophan. The order of the fields is clone size, CDR3 length, J gene, D gene, V gene, CDR3 DNA, CDR3 protein. A D gene is named only where the DNA matches it firmly. A row's size may be missing; if present it is once, few, many or a size class.

- | 13 | TRBJ2-5 | - | TRBV18 | TGTGCCAGCTCACCACAAGTAGAAGAGACCCAGTACTTC | CASSPQVEETQYF
- | 14 | TRBJ2-3 | - | TRBV5-1 | TGCGCCAGCAACCGGGACGGCCGGGGGGATACGCAGTATTTT | CASNRDGRGDTQYF
- | 17 | TRBJ1-2 | - | TRBV3-1 | TGTGCCAGCAGCCAAGATCTCCAGGGTTTCACCCTCTTTGGCTACACCTTC | CASSQDLQGFTLFGYTF
- | 13 | TRBJ1-4 | - | TRBV7-6 | TGTGCCACCCGGGCGGGTCCGGTGGAAAAACTGTTTTTT | CATRAGPVEKLFF
few | 12 | TRBJ2-5 | - | TRBV18 | TGTGCCAGCTCACCACCGTCGGAGACCCAGTACTTC | CASSPPSETQYF
- | 15 | TRBJ2-3 | - | TRBV20-1 | TGCAGTGCTACCCCGACAGGGACTTATACAGATACGCAGTATTTT | CSATPTGTYTDTQYF
- | 13 | TRBJ1-4 | - | TRBV20-1 | TGCAGTGCTAGAGAACGGTTTACTGAAAAACTGTTTTTT | CSARERFTEKLFF
- | 12 | TRBJ2-3 | - | TRBV29-1 | TGCAGCGCTACCCGACGGTTTAATACGCAGTATTTT | CSATRRFNTQYF
once | 14 | TRBJ2-1 | - | TRBV24-1 | TGTGCCACCAGTGACCCCTCAGAGGTGGATGAGCAGTTCTTC | CATSDPSEVDEQFF
few | 13 | TRBJ2-1 | - | TRBV20-1 | TGCAGTGCCCTCTCAAGGGACGACAATGAGCAGTTCTTC | CSALSRDDNEQFF
- | 13 | TRBJ1-4 | - | TRBV6-6 | TGTGCCAGCAGTGACAGCTACACGGAAAAACTGTTTTTT | CASSDSYTEKLFF
- | 15 | TRBJ2-7 | TRBD1 | TRBV5-1 | TGCGCCAGCACCCTTCGAGGAGACAGGGCGGTCGAGCAGTACTTC | CASTLRGDRAVEQYF
- | 14 | TRBJ1-1 | - | TRBV12-3/TRBV12-4 | TGTGCCAGCACCCCGGGGCAGAGTAACACTGAAGCTTTCTTT | CASTPGQSNTEAFF
- | 12 | TRBJ2-7 | TRBD1 | TRBV7-9 | TGTGCCAGTACGACAGGGCACTACGAGCAGTACTTC | CASTTGHYEQYF
- | 15 | TRBJ2-5 | TRBD2 | TRBV20-1 | TGCAGTGCTCCTCGGGCTAGCGGGTCCCAAGAGACCCAGTACTTC | CSAPRASGSQETQYF
few | 12 | TRBJ1-4 | - | TRBV6-6 | TGTGCCAGCAGTTACTCTGTCGAAAAACTGTTTTTT | CASSYSVEKLFF
- | 14 | TRBJ2-7 | - | TRBV7-9 | TGTGCCAGCAGCTTAGGCCGAGCCCCCTACGAGCAGTACTTC | CASSLGRAPYEQYF
few | 14 | TRBJ1-6 | TRBD1 | TRBV4-2 | TGTGCCAGCAGCCACGTAGGACAGGATTCACCCCTCCACTTT | CASSHVGQDSPLHF
- | 16 | TRBJ2-5 | - | TRBV7-8 | TGTGCCAGCAGCTTAGCAACAGGAGCGGCACAAGAGACCCAGTACTTC | CASSLATGAAQETQYF
- | 14 | TRBJ2-7 | - | TRBV11-2 | TGTGCCAGCAGCTTAGAAATGGGGGGATACGAGCAGTACTTC | CASSLEMGGYEQYF
many | 14 | TRBJ2-7 | TRBD2 | TRBV5-1 | TGTGCCAGCAGTCTAGCGGGGGGCGGCTACGAGCAGTACTTC | CASSLAGGGYEQYF
- | 14 | TRBJ2-4 | - | TRBV28 | TGTGCCAGCAGTTCCCCGGGGGCTGGCGACATTCAGTACTTC | CASSSPGAGDIQYF
once | 12 | TRBJ2-1 | TRBD1 | TRBV13 | TGTGCCAGCTGGGACAGGGCCAATGAGCAGTTCTTC | CASWDRANEQFF
- | 15 | TRBJ2-4 | - | TRBV28 | TGTGCCAGCAGCCTACCGACACTGGCCAAAAACATTCAGTACTTC | CASSLPTLAKNIQYF
- | 10 | TRBJ2-1 | - | TRBV29-1 | TGCAGCGGGGGGGAGGATGAGCAGTTCTTC | CSGGEDEQFF
- | 15 | TRBJ1-1 | - | TRBV28 | TGTGCCAGCAGCTTATTGGCCAGGGTGGACACTGAAGCTTTCTTT | CASSLLARVDTEAFF